Listed below are T cell receptor beta chains from one sample, sequenced in a study of beta chain features in type 1 diabetes. Profiling relied on immunoSEQ multiplex PCR, and the TCRdb table lists in-frame clones only, not all of them. The data contain some 250,000 clones, approximately 15% of them singletons. The material sequenced was naive CD4+ T cells from blood. The receptors shown here come from a man aged 30-40 years with type 1 diabetes. Both conserved end residues are part of each CDR3. Each record gives: J gene, V gene, D gene, clone size, CDR3 protein, CDR3 DNA. A D gene is named only where the DNA matches it firmly. Rows may omit the clone size; those that give it use once, few, many or a size class.

>TRBJ1-1|TRBV11-3|NA|NA
CASSSGRLADTEAFF
TGTGCCAGCAGCTCGGGACGCTTAGCGGACACTGAAGCTTTCTTT
>TRBJ1-2|TRBV29-1|NA|few
CSVEADSSEVYGYTF
TGCAGCGTTGAGGCAGACTCCTCCGAGGTGTATGGCTACACCTTC
>TRBJ2-7|TRBV6-5|TRBD1|few
CASSRQGAHEQYF
TGTGCCAGCAGTCGACAGGGGGCCCACGAGCAGTACTTC
>TRBJ2-5|TRBV5-6|NA|few
CASSFSGAKETQYF
TGTGCCAGCAGCTTCTCAGGGGCGAAAGAGACCCAGTACTTC
>TRBJ2-7|TRBV7-2|NA|few
CASSLEGPVEQYF
TGTGCCAGCAGCTTGGAGGGCCCTGTCGAGCAGTACTTC
>TRBJ2-6|TRBV2|NA|NA
CASIRRGTGANVLTF
TGTGCCAGCATCCGACGGGGTACCGGGGCCAACGTCCTGACTTTC
>TRBJ2-2|TRBV30|TRBD1|few
CAWMDRGGGNTGELFF
TGTGCCTGGATGGACAGGGGAGGAGGAAACACCGGGGAGCTGTTTTTT
>TRBJ1-1|TRBV7-2|NA|NA
CASSLGRGAVTEAFF
TGTGCCAGCAGCTTAGGTCGGGGGGCCGTCACTGAAGCTTTCTTT
>TRBJ1-5|TRBV18|NA|NA
CASSPLGGQPQHF
TGTGCCAGCTCACCTCTGGGGGGTCAGCCCCAGCATTTT
>TRBJ1-5|TRBV7-9|NA|NA
CASSLSGDTYQPQHF
TGTGCCAGCAGCTTATCCGGGGACACCTATCAGCCCCAGCATTTT
>TRBJ2-2|TRBV6-6|NA|NA
CASTLPRLDLGELFF
TGTGCCAGCACCCTCCCAAGACTAGATCTCGGGGAGCTGTTTTTT
>TRBJ2-1|TRBV5-1|TRBD2|few
CASSLDLAGYNEQFF
TGCGCCAGCAGCTTGGACCTAGCGGGGTACAATGAGCAGTTCTTC
>TRBJ1-1|TRBV5-6|NA|few
CASSLGYLTNTEAFF
TGTGCCAGCAGCTTGGGTTACCTTACTAACACTGAAGCTTTCTTT
>TRBJ1-5|TRBV2|NA|NA
CASSEQGGGNQPQHF
TGTGCCAGCAGTGAACAGGGAGGGGGCAATCAGCCCCAGCATTTT
>TRBJ2-2|TRBV6-5|NA|few
CASRPPGNTGELFF
TGTGCCAGCAGGCCACCGGGGAACACCGGGGAGCTGTTTTTT
>TRBJ2-2|TRBV2|NA|few
CASRGGPNTGELFF
TGTGCCAGCAGGGGCGGGCCGAACACCGGGGAGCTGTTTTTT
>TRBJ2-4|TRBV4-1|TRBD1|few
CASSPGTGGAKNIQYF
TGCGCCAGCAGCCCCGGGACAGGGGGCGCGAAAAACATTCAGTACTTC
>TRBJ2-3|TRBV4-1|NA|NA
CASSHPQGPDTQYF
TGCGCCAGCAGCCACCCTCAGGGCCCAGATACGCAGTATTTT
>TRBJ2-1|TRBV11-2|NA|few
CASSLDLLTGEQFF
TGTGCCAGCAGCTTGGATTTGTTAACCGGGGAGCAGTTCTTC
>TRBJ2-5|TRBV18|NA|NA
CASSQDTFQETQYF
TGTGCCAGCTCACAGGACACTTTCCAAGAGACCCAGTACTTC